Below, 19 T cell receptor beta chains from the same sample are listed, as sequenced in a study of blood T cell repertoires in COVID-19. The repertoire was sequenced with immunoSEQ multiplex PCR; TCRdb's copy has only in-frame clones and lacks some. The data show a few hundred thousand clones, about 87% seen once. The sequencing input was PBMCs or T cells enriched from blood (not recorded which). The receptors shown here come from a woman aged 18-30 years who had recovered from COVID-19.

This chain's CDR3 is CASKKTPGGETQYF. The CDR3 region has the DNA TGTGCCAGCAAAAAAACCCCAGGAGGGGAGACCCAGTACTTC. The rearrangement joins TRBV7-2 to TRBJ2-5; maybe TRBD2 (6 bases). The CDR3 spans 14 residues. Germline V gene lookup returns CDR1 SGHTA and CDR2 FQGNSA. The germline V and J ends were trimmed by 7 bases and 5 bases, with 17 bases remaining between them.

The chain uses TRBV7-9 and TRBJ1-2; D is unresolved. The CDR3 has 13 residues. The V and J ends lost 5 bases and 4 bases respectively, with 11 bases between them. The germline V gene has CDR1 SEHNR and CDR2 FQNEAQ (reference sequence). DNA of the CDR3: TGTGCCAGCAGCGTCTCGAGCGGCTATGGCTACACCTTC. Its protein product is CASSVSSGYGYTF.

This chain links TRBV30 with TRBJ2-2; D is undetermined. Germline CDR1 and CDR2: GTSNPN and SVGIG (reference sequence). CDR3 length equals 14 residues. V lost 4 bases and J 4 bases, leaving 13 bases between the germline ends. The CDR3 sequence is CAWKRMALTGELFF. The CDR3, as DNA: TGTGCCTGGAAGCGCATGGCCCTCACCGGGGAGCTGTTTTTT.

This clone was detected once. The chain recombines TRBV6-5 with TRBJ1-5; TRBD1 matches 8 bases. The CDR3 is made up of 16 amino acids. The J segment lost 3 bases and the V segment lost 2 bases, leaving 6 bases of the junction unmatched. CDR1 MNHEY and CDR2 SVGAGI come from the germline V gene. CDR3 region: CASSYLGTGPNQPQHF. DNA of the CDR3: TGTGCCAGCAGTTACCTCGGGACAGGCCCCAATCAGCCCCAGCATTTT.

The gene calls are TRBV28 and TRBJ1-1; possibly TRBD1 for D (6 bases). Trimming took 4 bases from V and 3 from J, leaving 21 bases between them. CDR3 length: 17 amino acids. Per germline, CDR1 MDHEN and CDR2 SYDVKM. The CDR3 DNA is TGTGCCAGCAGTTCCCCGACAGGCCAGAGGCCCCACACTGAAGCTTTCTTT. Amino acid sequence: CASSSPTGQRPHTEAFF.

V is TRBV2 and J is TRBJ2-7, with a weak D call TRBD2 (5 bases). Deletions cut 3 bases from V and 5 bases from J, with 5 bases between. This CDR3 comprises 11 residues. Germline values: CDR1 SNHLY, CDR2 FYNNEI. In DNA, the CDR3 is TGTGCCAGCAGTGACGGGAACGAGCAGTACTTC. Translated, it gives CASSDGNEQYF.

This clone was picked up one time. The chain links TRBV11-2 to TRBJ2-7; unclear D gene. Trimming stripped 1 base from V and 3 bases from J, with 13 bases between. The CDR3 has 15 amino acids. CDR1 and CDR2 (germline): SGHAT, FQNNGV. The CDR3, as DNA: TGTGCCAGCAGCTTAGTTAGTATGAGCCACTACGAGCAGTACTTC. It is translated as CASSLVSMSHYEQYF.

CDR3 nucleotide sequence: TGTGCCAGCAGCTCAGGGGGCCGTTCACCCCTCCACTTT. It encodes CASSSGGRSPLHF. V and J are TRBV7-3 and TRBJ1-6; the match to TRBD1 covers 8 bases. CDR3 length: 13 residues. The V and J ends lost 4 bases and 9 bases, in that order; junction bases with no gene match: 2. Germline values: CDR1 SGHTA, CDR2 FQGTGA.

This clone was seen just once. The CDR3 is CASSGTAKNTEAFF. The DNA of the CDR3 is TGCGCCAGCAGCGGGACAGCCAAGAACACTGAAGCTTTCTTT. The rearrangement joins TRBV5-1 to TRBJ1-1; TRBD1 agrees at 7 bases. This CDR3 region has 14 residues. Germline-derived CDR1 and CDR2 are SGHRS and YFSETQ. J was trimmed by 1 base and V by 4 bases; bases with no gene match: 4.

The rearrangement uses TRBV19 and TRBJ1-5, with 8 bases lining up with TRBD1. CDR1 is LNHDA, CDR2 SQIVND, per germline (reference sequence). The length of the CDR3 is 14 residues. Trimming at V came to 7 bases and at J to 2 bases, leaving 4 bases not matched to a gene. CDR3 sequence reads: CASNGQGGNQPQHF. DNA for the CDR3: TGTGCCAGTAACGGACAGGGAGGCAATCAGCCCCAGCATTTT.

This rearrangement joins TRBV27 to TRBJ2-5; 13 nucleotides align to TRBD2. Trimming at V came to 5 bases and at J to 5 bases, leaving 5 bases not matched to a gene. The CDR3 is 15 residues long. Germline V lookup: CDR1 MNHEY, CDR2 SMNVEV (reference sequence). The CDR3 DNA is TGTGCCAGCAGTACCGGACTAGCGGGGGCGGAGACCCAGTACTTC. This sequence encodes CASSTGLAGAETQYF.

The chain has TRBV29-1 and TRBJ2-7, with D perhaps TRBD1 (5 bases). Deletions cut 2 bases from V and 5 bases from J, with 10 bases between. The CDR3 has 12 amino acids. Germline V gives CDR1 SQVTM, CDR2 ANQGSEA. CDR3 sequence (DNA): TGCAGCGTTGAATGGGGCCATGACGAGCAGTACTTC. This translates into CSVEWGHDEQYF.

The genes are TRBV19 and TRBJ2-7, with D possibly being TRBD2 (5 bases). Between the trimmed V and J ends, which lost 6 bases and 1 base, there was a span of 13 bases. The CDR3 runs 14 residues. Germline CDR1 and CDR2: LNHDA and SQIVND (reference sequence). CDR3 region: CASSGVNPSYEQYF. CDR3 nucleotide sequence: TGTGCCAGTAGCGGGGTGAATCCTTCCTACGAGCAGTACTTC. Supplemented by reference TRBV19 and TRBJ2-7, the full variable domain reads DGGITQSPKYLFRKEGQNVTLSCEQNLNHDAMYWYRQDPGQGLRLIYYSQIVNDFQKGDIAEGYSVSREKKESFPLTVTSAQKNPTAFYLCASSGVNPSYEQYFGPGTRLTVT.

Written as DNA, the CDR3 is TGTGCCAGCAGTCCAAAGGGGGGGGACGGGGAGCTGTTTTTT. It is translated as CASSPKGGDGELFF. The chain carries TRBV7-7 and TRBJ2-2; TRBD2 is a possible D gene (7 bases). This CDR3 has 14 residues. V dropped 6 bases and J dropped 7 bases, with 15 bases sitting between them. The germline CDR1 and CDR2 sequences are SSHAT and FNYEAQ (reference sequence).

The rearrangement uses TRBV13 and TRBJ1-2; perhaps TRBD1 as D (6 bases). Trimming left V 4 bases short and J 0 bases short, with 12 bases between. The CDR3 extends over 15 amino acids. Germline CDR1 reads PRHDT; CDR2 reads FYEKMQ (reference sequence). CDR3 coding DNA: TGTGCCAGCAGCTACAGGGTGACGACTAACTATGGCTACACCTTC. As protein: CASSYRVTTNYGYTF.

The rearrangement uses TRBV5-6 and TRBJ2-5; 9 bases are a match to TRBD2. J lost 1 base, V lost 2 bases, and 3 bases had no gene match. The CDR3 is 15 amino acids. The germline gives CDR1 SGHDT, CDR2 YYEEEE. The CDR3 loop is CASSFPSGVQETQYF. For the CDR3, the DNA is TGTGCCAGCAGCTTCCCTAGCGGGGTCCAAGAGACCCAGTACTTC.

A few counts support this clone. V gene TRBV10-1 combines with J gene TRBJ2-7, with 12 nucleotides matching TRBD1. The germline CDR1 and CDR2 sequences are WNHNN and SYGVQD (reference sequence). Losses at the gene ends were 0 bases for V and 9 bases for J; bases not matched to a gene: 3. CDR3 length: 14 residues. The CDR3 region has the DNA TGCGCCAGCAGTGAGTCGGGACAGGGGGCTGTGCAGTACTTC. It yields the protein CASSESGQGAVQYF.

The chain's CDR3 is CASTQTGSGYEQYF. The CDR3 nucleotides are TGTGCCAGCACCCAGACAGGGAGCGGCTACGAGCAGTACTTC. J is TRBJ2-7 and V is TRBV13, with 7 positions matching TRBD1. The V gene end was trimmed by 7 bases and the J gene end by 3 bases; junction bases not matched to a gene: 9. The CDR3 sequence is 14 residues long. Germline CDR1 reads PRHDT; CDR2 reads FYEKMQ (reference sequence).

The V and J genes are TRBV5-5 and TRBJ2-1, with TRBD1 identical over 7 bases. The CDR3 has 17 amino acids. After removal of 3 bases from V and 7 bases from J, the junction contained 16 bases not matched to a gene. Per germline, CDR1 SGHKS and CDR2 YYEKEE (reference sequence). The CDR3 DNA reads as TGTGCCAGCAGCTATAGTACTACAGGGGCGCAAACAAATGAGCAGTTCTTC. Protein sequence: CASSYSTTGAQTNEQFF.